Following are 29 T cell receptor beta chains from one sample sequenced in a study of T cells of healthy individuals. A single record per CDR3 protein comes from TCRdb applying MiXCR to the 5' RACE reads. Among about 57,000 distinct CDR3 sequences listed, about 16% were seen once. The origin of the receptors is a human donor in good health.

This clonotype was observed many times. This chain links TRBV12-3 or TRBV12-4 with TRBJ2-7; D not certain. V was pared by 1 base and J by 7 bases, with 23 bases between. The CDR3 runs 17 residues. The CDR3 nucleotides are TGTGCCAGCAGTTTAGTCGTCCGGGCAGCTCTGGAGAGGGAGCAGTACTTC. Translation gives CASSLVVRAALEREQYF.

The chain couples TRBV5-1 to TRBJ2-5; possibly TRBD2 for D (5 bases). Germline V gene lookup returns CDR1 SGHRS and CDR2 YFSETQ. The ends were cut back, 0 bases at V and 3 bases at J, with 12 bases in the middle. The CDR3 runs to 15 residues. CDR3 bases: TGCGCCAGCAGCTTGGGAGGGATGGCAAAAGAGACCCAGTACTTC. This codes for CASSLGGMAKETQYF.

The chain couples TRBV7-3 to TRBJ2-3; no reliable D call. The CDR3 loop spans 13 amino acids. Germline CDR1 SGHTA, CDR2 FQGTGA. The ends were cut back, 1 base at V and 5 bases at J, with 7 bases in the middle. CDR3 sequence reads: CASSLNGLDTQYF. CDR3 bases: TGTGCCAGCAGCTTAAACGGCTTAGATACGCAGTATTTT.

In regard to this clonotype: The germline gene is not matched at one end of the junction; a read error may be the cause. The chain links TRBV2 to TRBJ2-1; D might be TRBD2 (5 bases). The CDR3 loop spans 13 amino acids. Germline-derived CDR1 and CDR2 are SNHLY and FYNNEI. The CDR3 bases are TGTGCCGGTAGCGTGAGCTCCTACAATAAGCAGTTCTTC. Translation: CAGSVSSYNKQFF. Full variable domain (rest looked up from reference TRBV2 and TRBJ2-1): EPEVTQTPSHQVTQMGQEVILRCVPISNHLYFYWYRQILGQKVEFLVSFYNNEISEKSEIFDDQFSVERPDGSNFTLKIRSTKLEDSAMYFCAGSVSSYNKQFFGPGTRLTVL.

CDR3 residues: CSARGGTGQGSPLHF. CDR3 nucleotides: TGCAGTGCTAGAGGGGGGACAGGGCAGGGTTCACCCCTCCACTTT. The chain joins TRBV20-1 to TRBJ1-6; 9 nucleotides match TRBD1. CDR1 and CDR2 from the germline V gene are DFQATT and SNEGSKA (reference sequence). Trimming removed 1 base from V and 9 bases from J; junction bases left unmatched: 7. This CDR3 contains 15 residues.

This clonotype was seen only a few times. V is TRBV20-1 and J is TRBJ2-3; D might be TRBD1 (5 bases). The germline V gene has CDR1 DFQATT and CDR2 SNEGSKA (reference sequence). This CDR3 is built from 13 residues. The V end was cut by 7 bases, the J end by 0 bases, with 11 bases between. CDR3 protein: CSGSAGSTDTQYF. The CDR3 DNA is TGCAGTGGATCGGCAGGGAGCACAGATACGCAGTATTTT.

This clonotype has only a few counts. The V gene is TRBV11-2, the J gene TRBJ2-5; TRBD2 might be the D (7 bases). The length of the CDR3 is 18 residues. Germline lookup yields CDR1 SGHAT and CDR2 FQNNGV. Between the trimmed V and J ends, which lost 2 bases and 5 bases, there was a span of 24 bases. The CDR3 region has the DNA TGTGCCAGCAGCTTACTCTTCGGGGGGCCAGGCTTTAGGGAGACCCAGTACTTC. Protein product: CASSLLFGGPGFRETQYF.

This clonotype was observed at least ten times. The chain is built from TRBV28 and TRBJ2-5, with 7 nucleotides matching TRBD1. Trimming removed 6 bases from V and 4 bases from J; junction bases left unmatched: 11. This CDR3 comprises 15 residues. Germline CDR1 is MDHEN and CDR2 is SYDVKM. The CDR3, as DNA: TGTGCCAGCAGCACCAGGGAAGGGGGCGGAGAGACCCAGTACTTC. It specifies CASSTREGGGETQYF.

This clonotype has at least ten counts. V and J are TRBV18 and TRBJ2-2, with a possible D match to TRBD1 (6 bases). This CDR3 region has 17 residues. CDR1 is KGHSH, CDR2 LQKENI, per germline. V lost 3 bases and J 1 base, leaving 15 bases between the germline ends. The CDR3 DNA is TGTGCCAGCTCACCGGGGGCAGCACCTGGGAACACCGGGGAGCTGTTTTTT. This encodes CASSPGAAPGNTGELFF. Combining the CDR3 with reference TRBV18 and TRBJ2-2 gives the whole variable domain NAGVMQNPRHLVRRRGQEARLRCSPMKGHSHVYWYRQLPEEGLKFMVYLQKENIIDESGMPKERFSAEFPKEGPSILRIQQVVRGDSAAYFCASSPGAAPGNTGELFFGEGSRLTVL.

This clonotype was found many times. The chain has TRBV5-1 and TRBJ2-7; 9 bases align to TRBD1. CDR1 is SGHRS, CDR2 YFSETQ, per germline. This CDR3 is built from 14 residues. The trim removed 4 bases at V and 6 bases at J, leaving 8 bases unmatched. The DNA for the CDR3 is TGCGCCAGCAGCCCCTCCGGGACAGGGTTCGAGCAGTACTTC. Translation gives CASSPSGTGFEQYF.

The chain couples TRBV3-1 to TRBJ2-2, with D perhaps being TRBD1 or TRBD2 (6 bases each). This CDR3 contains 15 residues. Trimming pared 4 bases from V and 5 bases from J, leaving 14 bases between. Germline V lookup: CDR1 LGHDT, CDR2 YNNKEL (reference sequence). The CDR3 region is CASSPTGGGTGELFF. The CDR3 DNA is TGTGCCAGCAGCCCTACCGGAGGGGGGACCGGGGAGCTGTTTTTT.

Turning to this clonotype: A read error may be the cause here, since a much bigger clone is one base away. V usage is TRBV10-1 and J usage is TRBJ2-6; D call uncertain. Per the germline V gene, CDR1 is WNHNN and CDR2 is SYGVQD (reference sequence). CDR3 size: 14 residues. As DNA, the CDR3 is TGCGCCAGCAGTGCGAGTCCTGGGACCAACGTCCTGACTTTC. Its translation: CASSASPGTNVLTF.

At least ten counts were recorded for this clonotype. The CDR3 bases are TGCAGTGGGGCCGGGACTAGCGGCTACGAGCAGTACTTC. Protein: CSGAGTSGYEQYF. V and J are TRBV20-1 and TRBJ2-7; 11 nucleotides align to TRBD2. Germline V lookup: CDR1 DFQATT, CDR2 SNEGSKA (reference sequence). V was clipped by 7 bases and J by 3 bases; unmatched bases: 5. The CDR3 spans 13 residues.

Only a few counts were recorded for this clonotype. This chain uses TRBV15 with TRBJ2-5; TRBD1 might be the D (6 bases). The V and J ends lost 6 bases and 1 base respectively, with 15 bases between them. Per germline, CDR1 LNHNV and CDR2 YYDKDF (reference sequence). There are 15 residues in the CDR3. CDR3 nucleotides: TGTGCCACCAGTCCCGGACAGCCAAGCCAAGAGACCCAGTACTTC. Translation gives CATSPGQPSQETQYF.

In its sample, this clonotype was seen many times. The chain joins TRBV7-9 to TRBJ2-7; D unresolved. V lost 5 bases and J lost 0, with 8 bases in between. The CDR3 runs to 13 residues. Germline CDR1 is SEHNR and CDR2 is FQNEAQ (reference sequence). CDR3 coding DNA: TGTGCCAGCAGCGAAGGGCACTCCTACGAGCAGTACTTC. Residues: CASSEGHSYEQYF. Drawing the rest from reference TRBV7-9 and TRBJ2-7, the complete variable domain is DTGVSQNPRHKITKRGQNVTFRCDPISEHNRLYWYRQTLGQGPEFLTYFQNEAQLEKSRLLSDRFSAERPKGSFSTLEIQRTEQGDSAMYLCASSEGHSYEQYFGPGTRLTVT.

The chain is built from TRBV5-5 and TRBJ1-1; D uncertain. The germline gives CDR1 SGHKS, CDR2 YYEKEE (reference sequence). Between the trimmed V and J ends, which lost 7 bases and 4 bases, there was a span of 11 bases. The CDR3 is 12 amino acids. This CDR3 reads CASAYGGTEAFF. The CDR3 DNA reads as TGTGCCAGCGCTTACGGAGGCACTGAAGCTTTCTTT.

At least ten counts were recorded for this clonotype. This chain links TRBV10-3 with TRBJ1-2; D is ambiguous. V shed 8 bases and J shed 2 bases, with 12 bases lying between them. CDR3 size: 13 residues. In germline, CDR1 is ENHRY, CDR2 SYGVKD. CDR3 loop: CAISEVNNYGYTF. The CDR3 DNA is TGTGCCATCTCCGAGGTTAACAACTATGGCTACACCTTC.

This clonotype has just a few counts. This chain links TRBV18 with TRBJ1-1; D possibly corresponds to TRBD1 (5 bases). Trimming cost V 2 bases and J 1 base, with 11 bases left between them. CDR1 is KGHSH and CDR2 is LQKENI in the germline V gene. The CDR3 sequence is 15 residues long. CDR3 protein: CASSPGSGGNTEAFF. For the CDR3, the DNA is TGTGCCAGCTCACCAGGATCGGGGGGGAACACTGAAGCTTTCTTT.

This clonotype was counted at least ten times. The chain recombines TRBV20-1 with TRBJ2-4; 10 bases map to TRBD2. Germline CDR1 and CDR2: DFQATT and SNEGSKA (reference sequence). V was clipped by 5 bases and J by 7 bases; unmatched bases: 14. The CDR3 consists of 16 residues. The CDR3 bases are TGCAGTGCTCCCCCTCTCTCTAGCGGGGGTAGGAACATTCAGTACTTC. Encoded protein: CSAPPLSSGGRNIQYF.

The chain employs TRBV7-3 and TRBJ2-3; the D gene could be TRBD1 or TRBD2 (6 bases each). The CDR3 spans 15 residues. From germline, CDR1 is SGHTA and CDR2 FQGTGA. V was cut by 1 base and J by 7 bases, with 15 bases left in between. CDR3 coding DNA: TGTGCCAGCAGCTTAATGGGGGGCGACACGAATACGCAGTATTTT. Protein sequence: CASSLMGGDTNTQYF.

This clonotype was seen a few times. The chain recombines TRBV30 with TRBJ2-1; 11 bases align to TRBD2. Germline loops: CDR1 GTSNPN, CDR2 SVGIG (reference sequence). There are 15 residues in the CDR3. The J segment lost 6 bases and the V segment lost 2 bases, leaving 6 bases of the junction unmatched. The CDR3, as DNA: TGTGCCTGGAGTCCCGGGACTAGCGGCCTCAATGAGCAGTTCTTC. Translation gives CAWSPGTSGLNEQFF.

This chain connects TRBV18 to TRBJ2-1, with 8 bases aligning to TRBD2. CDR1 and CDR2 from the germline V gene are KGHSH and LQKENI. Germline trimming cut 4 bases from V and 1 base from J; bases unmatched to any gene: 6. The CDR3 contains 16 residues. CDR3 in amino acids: CASSRSSGGSYNEQFF. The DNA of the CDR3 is TGTGCCAGCTCACGCAGCAGCGGGGGTTCCTACAATGAGCAGTTCTTC. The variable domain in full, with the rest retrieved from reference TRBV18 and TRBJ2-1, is NAGVMQNPRHLVRRRGQEARLRCSPMKGHSHVYWYRQLPEEGLKFMVYLQKENIIDESGMPKERFSAEFPKEGPSILRIQQVVRGDSAAYFCASSRSSGGSYNEQFFGPGTRLTVL.

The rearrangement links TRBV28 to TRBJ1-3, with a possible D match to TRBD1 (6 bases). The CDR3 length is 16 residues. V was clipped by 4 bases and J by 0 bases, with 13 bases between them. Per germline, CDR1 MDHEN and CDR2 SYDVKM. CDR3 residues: CASSSDRPYSGNTIYF. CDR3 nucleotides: TGTGCCAGCAGTTCGGACAGACCTTACTCTGGAAACACCATATATTTT.

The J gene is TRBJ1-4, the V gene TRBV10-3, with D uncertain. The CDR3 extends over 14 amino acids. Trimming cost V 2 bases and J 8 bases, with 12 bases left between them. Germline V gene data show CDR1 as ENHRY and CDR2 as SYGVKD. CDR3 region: CAISEGETGEKLFF. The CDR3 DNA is TGTGCCATCAGTGAGGGGGAAACGGGGGAAAAACTGTTTTTT.

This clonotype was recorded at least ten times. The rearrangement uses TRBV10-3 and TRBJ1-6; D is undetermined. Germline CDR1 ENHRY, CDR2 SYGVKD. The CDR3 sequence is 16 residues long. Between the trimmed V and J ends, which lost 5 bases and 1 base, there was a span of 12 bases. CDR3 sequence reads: CAISMTEESYNSPLHF. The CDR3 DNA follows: TGTGCCATCAGTATGACGGAGGAGTCCTATAATTCACCCCTCCACTTT.

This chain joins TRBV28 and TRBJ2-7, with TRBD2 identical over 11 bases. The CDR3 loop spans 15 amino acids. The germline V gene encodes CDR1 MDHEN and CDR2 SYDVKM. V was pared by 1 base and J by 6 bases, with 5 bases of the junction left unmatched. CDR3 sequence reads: CASSLFSGRAGEQYF. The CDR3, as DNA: TGTGCCAGCAGTTTATTTAGCGGGAGGGCCGGCGAGCAGTACTTC.

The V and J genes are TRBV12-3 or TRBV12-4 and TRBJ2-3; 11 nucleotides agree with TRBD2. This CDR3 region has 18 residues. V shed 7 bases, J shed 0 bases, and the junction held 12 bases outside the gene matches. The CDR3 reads CASNLRLAGQSSTDTQYF. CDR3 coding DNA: TGTGCCAGCAACCTCAGACTAGCGGGACAATCTAGCACAGATACGCAGTATTTT.

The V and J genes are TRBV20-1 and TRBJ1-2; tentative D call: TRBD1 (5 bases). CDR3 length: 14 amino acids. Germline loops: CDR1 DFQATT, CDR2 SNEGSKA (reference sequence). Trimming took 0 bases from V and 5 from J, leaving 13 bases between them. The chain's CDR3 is CSAREGTWEYGYTF. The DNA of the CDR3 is TGCAGTGCTAGAGAGGGGACGTGGGAATATGGCTACACCTTC.

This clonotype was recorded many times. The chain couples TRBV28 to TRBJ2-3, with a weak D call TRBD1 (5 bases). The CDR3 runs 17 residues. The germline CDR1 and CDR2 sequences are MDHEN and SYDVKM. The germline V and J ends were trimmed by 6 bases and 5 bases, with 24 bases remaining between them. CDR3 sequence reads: CASSTGPLQGSGDTQYF. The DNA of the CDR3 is TGTGCCAGCAGCACGGGCCCCCTGCAGGGTTCCGGAGATACGCAGTATTTT.